Following are 20 T cell receptor beta chains from one sample sequenced in a study of shared clonotypes between healthy human individuals. Some clones are missing from TCRdb's copy, which holds only in-frame ones; the method was immunoSEQ multiplex PCR. The table lists nearly 500,000 clones, around 78% of them singletons. Sequenced sample: PBMCs. The receptors come from a woman aged 40 to 50 in good health. Some clones in this sample may be carry-over from other donors' samples.

The V and J genes are TRBV7-2 and TRBJ2-5; no reliable D call. Matching the DNA end better, TRBJ2-7 makes the J call doubtful. Germline V CDR1 and CDR2: SGHTA, FQGNSA. The CDR3 is made up of 13 amino acids. The CDR3 DNA reads as TGTGCCAGCAGCCTCCAAAGCTCCTACGAGCAGTACTTC. Protein: CASSLQSSYEQYF.

The chain has TRBV18 and TRBJ1-5; weak D call: TRBD1 (5 bases). The CDR3 spans 16 residues. V lost 3 bases to trimming and J lost 3 bases, with 15 bases between them. Germline CDR1 and CDR2: KGHSH and LQKENI. The CDR3 sequence is CASSPSSWGSNQPQHF. The CDR3 DNA is TGTGCCAGCTCACCGAGCTCTTGGGGCTCCAATCAGCCCCAGCATTTT.

The chain joins TRBV2 to TRBJ2-1; 13 bases line up with TRBD2. The germline V gene has CDR1 SNHLY and CDR2 FYNNEI. This CDR3 spans 17 amino acids. The junction had 6 bases not matched to a gene; V was cut back by 7 bases and J by 0 bases. CDR3 region: CASIRRTSGSSYNEQFF. CDR3 DNA sequence: TGTGCCAGCATCAGGAGGACTAGCGGGAGCTCCTACAATGAGCAGTTCTTC.

The chain couples TRBV15 to TRBJ1-5, with D uncertain. Germline V CDR1 and CDR2: LNHNV, YYDKDF (reference sequence). V was trimmed by 0 bases and J by 2 bases, leaving 5 bases between them. CDR3 length: 14 amino acids. The CDR3 reads CATSRDSGNQPQHF. DNA of the CDR3: TGTGCCACCAGCAGAGATTCGGGCAATCAGCCCCAGCATTTT.

V and J are TRBV30 and TRBJ1-6, with D possibly being TRBD1 (6 bases). V lost 3 bases and J 7 bases, leaving 13 bases between the germline ends. Germline CDR1 and CDR2: GTSNPN and SVGIG (reference sequence). CDR3 size: 14 residues. CDR3 sequence reads: CAWRRGRRNSPLHF. The CDR3 DNA follows: TGTGCCTGGAGAAGGGGGAGAAGGAATTCACCCCTCCACTTT.

J is TRBJ2-3 and V is TRBV18; D gene uncertain. Trimming removed 3 bases from V and 2 bases from J, with 9 bases in between. Germline V gene lookup returns CDR1 KGHSH and CDR2 LQKENI. The CDR3 covers 14 residues. Here the CDR3 reads CASSPGGYTDTQYF. The CDR3 nucleotides read TGTGCCAGCTCACCTGGCGGATACACAGATACGCAGTATTTT. Full variable domain (remainder filled in from reference TRBV18 and TRBJ2-3): NAGVMQNPRHLVRRRGQEARLRCSPMKGHSHVYWYRQLPEEGLKFMVYLQKENIIDESGMPKERFSAEFPKEGPSILRIQQVVRGDSAAYFCASSPGGYTDTQYFGPGTRLTVL.

V and J are TRBV15 and TRBJ1-1; D perhaps matches TRBD1 (5 bases). V was cut by 1 base and J by 6 bases, with 6 bases left in between. The CDR3 consists of 12 residues. CDR1 LNHNV and CDR2 YYDKDF come from the germline V gene (reference sequence). Written as DNA, the CDR3 is TGTGCCACCAGCAGAGCAGGGTCTGAAGCTTTCTTT. Translating gives CATSRAGSEAFF.

The chain carries TRBV5-1 and TRBJ1-1; D may be TRBD1 (5 bases). Trimming removed 4 bases from V and 4 bases from J, with 8 bases in between. CDR1 is SGHRS and CDR2 is YFSETQ in the germline V gene. CDR3 length: 12 amino acids. CDR3 DNA sequence: TGCGCCAGCAGCCCCGGGACCACTGAAGCTTTCTTT. Residues: CASSPGTTEAFF. Full variable domain (remainder filled in from reference TRBV5-1 and TRBJ1-1): KAGVTQTPRYLIKTRGQQVTLSCSPISGHRSVSWYQQTPGQGLQFLFEYFSETQRNKGNFPGRFSGRQFSNSRSEMNVSTLELGDSALYLCASSPGTTEAFFGQGTRLTVV.

This clone was seen once. The rearrangement links TRBV30 to TRBJ1-2; D remains unclear. Germline CDR1 GTSNPN, CDR2 SVGIG (reference sequence). This CDR3 spans 13 amino acids. Trimming stripped 1 base from V and 7 bases from J, with 13 bases between. The CDR3 bases are TGTGCCTGGAGTGGGTCCCTCGCCGGTGGCTACACCTTC. This sequence encodes CAWSGSLAGGYTF.

The CDR3 bases are TGTGCCAGCAGCTCGATCCGGGACGGCCTGGGGGGCGAGCAGTACTTC. Residues: CASSSIRDGLGGEQYF. The chain uses TRBV11-2 and TRBJ2-7, with a possible D match to TRBD2 (6 bases). Trimming stripped 4 bases from V and 6 bases from J, with 22 bases between. This CDR3 spans 16 amino acids. Looked up from germline, CDR1 is SGHAT and CDR2 is FQNNGV.

CDR3: CASSQRWASSSYNEQFF. The CDR3 region has the DNA TGTGCCAGCAGCCAAAGGTGGGCTTCGAGCTCCTACAATGAGCAGTTCTTC. The chain has TRBV11-3 and TRBJ2-1; D not resolved. The CDR3 runs to 17 residues. Trimming stripped 5 bases from V and 0 bases from J, with 17 bases between. Per the germline V gene, CDR1 is SGHNT and CDR2 is YENEEA.

This chain uses TRBV4-2 with TRBJ2-6; D is uncertain. Deletions cut 2 bases from V and 1 base from J, with 12 bases between. This CDR3 comprises 17 residues. Germline V CDR1 and CDR2: LGHNA, YNFKEQ. The CDR3 DNA reads as TGTGCCAGCAGCCAAAGTGTTCGGCAGTCTGGGGCCAACGTCCTGACTTTC. Translation gives CASSQSVRQSGANVLTF.

The chain carries TRBV6-1 and TRBJ1-5; 7 nucleotides line up with TRBD1. The CDR3 sequence is 14 residues long. Germline values: CDR1 MNHNS, CDR2 SASEGT. Trimming removed 6 bases from V and 6 bases from J; junction bases left unmatched: 8. CDR3 nucleotides: TGTGCCAGCAGCCCAGGGGGAACTGTTCAGCCCCAGCATTTT. Protein: CASSPGGTVQPQHF.

CDR3 in DNA: TGTGCCAGCGGTGGGAGGGCGGATACGCAGTATTTT. This translates into CASGGRADTQYF. The chain carries TRBV9 and TRBJ2-3; 7 bases map to TRBD2. Germline assignment: CDR1 SGDLS and CDR2 YYNGEE. The CDR3 sequence is 12 residues long. V shed 7 bases, J shed 6 bases, and the junction held 5 bases outside the gene matches.

This chain links TRBV6-5 with TRBJ2-2; D not certain. With 2 bases removed from V and 4 bases from J, the gap between germline ends came to 5 bases. Germline CDR1 reads MNHEY; CDR2 reads SVGAGI. The length of the CDR3 is 13 residues. CDR3 loop: CASSYKGTGELFF. The CDR3 DNA sequence: TGTGCCAGCAGTTACAAGGGCACCGGGGAGCTGTTTTTT.

There are many counts of this clone. The sample has other DNA sequences that encode this CDR3 too. The V and J genes are TRBV30 and TRBJ2-7; no clear D. Trimming stripped 4 bases from V and 2 bases from J, with 9 bases between. The CDR3 has 12 amino acids. CDR1 is GTSNPN, CDR2 SVGIG, per germline (reference sequence). The CDR3 region has the DNA TGTGCCTGGACAACAGCTACCTACGAGCAGTACTTC. Protein product: CAWTTATYEQYF.

This clone was seen at least ten times. The chain couples TRBV5-1 to TRBJ1-1; tentative D call: TRBD1 (6 bases). From germline, CDR1 is SGHRS and CDR2 YFSETQ. The germline V and J ends were trimmed by 0 bases and 0 bases, with 9 bases remaining between them. The CDR3 runs 15 residues. The CDR3 loop is CASSLDGGMNTEAFF. The CDR3 bases are TGCGCCAGCAGCTTGGATGGGGGCATGAACACTGAAGCTTTCTTT.

This sequence joins TRBV11-2 and TRBJ2-1; TRBD2 agrees at 11 bases. Germline assignment: CDR1 SGHAT and CDR2 FQNNGV. Trimming took 6 bases from V and 5 from J; bases not matched to a gene: 3. The CDR3 covers 14 residues. In DNA form, the CDR3 reads TGTGCCAGCAGAGCGGGACTAGCGGACAATGAGCAGTTCTTC. This encodes CASRAGLADNEQFF.

The CDR3: CASKTTGEYGYTF. Here the CDR3 DNA reads TGTGCCAGCAAAACGACAGGGGAATATGGCTACACCTTC. The chain uses TRBV2 and TRBJ1-2; the match to TRBD1 covers 8 bases. CDR1 is SNHLY and CDR2 is FYNNEI in the germline V gene. V was clipped by 7 bases and J by 5 bases; unmatched bases: 6. The CDR3 is 13 amino acids. Based on the CDR3 plus reference TRBV2 and TRBJ1-2, the full variable domain is EPEVTQTPSHQVTQMGQEVILRCVPISNHLYFYWYRQILGQKVEFLVSFYNNEISEKSEIFDDQFSVERPDGSNFTLKIRSTKLEDSAMYFCASKTTGEYGYTFGSGTRLTVV.

CDR3 residues: CSARTGDLNTEAFF. The CDR3 nucleotides read TGCAGCGCCAGGACAGGCGATTTGAACACTGAAGCTTTCTTT. The rearrangement uses TRBV29-1 and TRBJ1-1; 7 bases line up with TRBD1. The V gene's germline CDR1 is SQVTM and CDR2 ANQGSEA. J gave up 0 bases and V 7 bases, and 8 bases lay outside the gene matches. This CDR3 has 14 amino acids.